The rows below give T cell receptor beta chains drawn from one sample of a study of identical twins. TCRdb itself ran the 5' RACE reads through MiXCR, one entry per CDR3 protein. The sample includes 1.5 million to 2 million distinct CDR3 sequences, less than 40% of them seen just once. What was sequenced was cord blood. The receptor source for this set is a newborn girl in good health. The CDR3 runs from the conserved cysteine through the conserved F or W. The D gene is left open where the match is weak. The size of a clone is reported for some rows only, either as once, few or many, or as a class for expanded clones.

D gene,clone size,V gene,J gene,CDR3 protein,CDR3 DNA
TRBD1,few,TRBV10-3,TRBJ1-2,CAISEWDRPYGYTF,TGTGCCATCAGTGAGTGGGACAGGCCCTATGGCTACACCTTC
NA,NA,TRBV5-1,TRBJ1-6,CASSLGTASYNSPLHF,TGCGCCAGCAGCTTGGGGACAGCGTCCTATAATTCACCCCTCCACTTT
NA,NA,TRBV5-1,TRBJ2-1,CAGSLVQGAGVYNEQFF,TGCGCCGGCAGCTTGGTACAGGGTGCGGGAGTCTACAATGAGCAGTTCTTC
NA,few,TRBV20-1,TRBJ2-5,CSATRTAGETQYF,TGCAGTGCTACACGAACCGCCGGAGAGACCCAGTACTTC
NA,few,TRBV7-9,TRBJ1-4,CASSPPGATNEKLFF,TGTGCCAGCAGCCCCCCAGGGGCAACTAATGAAAAACTGTTTTTT
NA,NA,TRBV5-1,TRBJ2-7,CASSFTTGTSPYEQYF,TGCGCCAGCAGCTTCACTACCGGGACCTCCCCCTACGAGCAGTACTTC
NA,NA,TRBV7-8,TRBJ1-2,CASSLGLTRYGYTF,TGTGCCAGCAGCTTAGGATTGACTCGTTATGGCTACACCTTC
NA,few,TRBV4-2,TRBJ2-3,CASSQGASGRGTDTQYF,TGTGCCAGCAGCCAAGGGGCTAGCGGAAGGGGGACAGATACGCAGTATTTT
NA,NA,TRBV20-1,TRBJ1-3,CSAQRHRATSGNTIYF,TGCAGTGCCCAAAGACACAGGGCAACCTCTGGAAACACCATATATTTT
TRBD2,few,TRBV24-1,TRBJ2-1,CATSDGTSGGSYNEQFF,TGTGCCACCAGTGACGGGACTAGCGGGGGGTCCTACAATGAGCAGTTCTTC
NA,few,TRBV7-4,TRBJ2-2,CASSLAPRQIKNTGELFF,TGTGCCAGCAGCTTAGCACCCCGACAGATAAAGAACACCGGGGAGCTGTTTTTT
TRBD2,few,TRBV12-3/TRBV12-4,TRBJ2-5,CASSFRSGRSETQYF,TGTGCCAGCAGTTTCCGTAGCGGGAGATCGGAGACCCAGTACTTC
NA,NA,TRBV5-1,TRBJ1-4,CASSLGQVTNEKLFF,TGCGCCAGCAGCTTGGGACAAGTTACTAATGAAAAACTGTTTTTT
TRBD2,few,TRBV10-3,TRBJ2-7,CAIRGSGAHYEQYF,TGTGCCATCAGGGGTAGCGGGGCCCACTACGAGCAGTACTTC
TRBD1,NA,TRBV18,TRBJ1-1,CASSPDRGPMNTEAFF,TGTGCCAGCTCACCCGACAGGGGTCCGATGAACACTGAAGCTTTCTTT
TRBD2,few,TRBV27,TRBJ2-3,CASSLGIRTSRPTTDTQYF,TGTGCCAGCAGTTTAGGCATCCGGACTAGTAGACCGACGACAGATACGCAGTATTTT
NA,few,TRBV10-3,TRBJ1-2,CAISGGRVVYGYTF,TGTGCCATCAGTGGGGGCAGGGTGGTCTATGGCTACACCTTC
TRBD1,few,TRBV12-3/TRBV12-4,TRBJ1-4,CASSFGTGRGEKLFF,TGTGCCAGCAGTTTTGGGACAGGGAGAGGAGAAAAACTGTTTTTT
NA,few,TRBV5-6,TRBJ1-1,CASSLAAAPIGTEAFF,TGTGCCAGCAGCTTGGCGGCAGCTCCGATCGGGACTGAAGCTTTCTTT
NA,NA,TRBV25-1,TRBJ1-1,CASSESALENTEAFF,TGTGCCAGCAGTGAGAGCGCTCTGGAGAACACTGAAGCTTTCTTT
NA,few,TRBV7-2,TRBJ1-6,CASSLQALSSYNSPLHF,TGTGCCAGCAGCTTACAGGCACTCAGCTCCTATAATTCACCCCTCCACTTT
NA,many,TRBV15,TRBJ1-2,CATSTGANYGYTF,TGTGCCACCAGCACTGGGGCAAACTATGGCTACACCTTC
NA,NA,TRBV5-4,TRBJ1-2,CASSSVDRSYGYTF,TGTGCCAGCAGCTCCGTCGACAGGAGCTATGGCTACACCTTC
NA,NA,TRBV2,TRBJ1-2,CASTPRGDIYGYTF,TGTGCCAGCACCCCTCGTGGAGATATCTATGGCTACACCTTC
TRBD2,NA,TRBV11-2,TRBJ2-7,CASRALKAGYPPSYEQYF,TGTGCCAGCAGAGCCCTTAAAGCGGGATATCCCCCCTCCTACGAGCAGTACTTC
NA,few,TRBV2,TRBJ2-7,CASTTSGEQYF,TGTGCCAGCACCACCTCAGGCGAGCAGTACTTC
NA,NA,TRBV3-1,TRBJ1-1,CASSPERPGASEAFF,TGTGCCAGCAGCCCCGAGCGTCCGGGGGCCTCTGAAGCTTTCTTT
NA,NA,TRBV4-1,TRBJ2-3,CASSQVGRTLTDTQYF,TGCGCCAGCAGCCAAGTTGGGAGGACACTCACAGATACGCAGTATTTT
NA,few,TRBV7-2,TRBJ1-6,CASSLSFSPLHF,TGTGCCAGCAGCTTATCTTTTTCACCCCTCCACTTT
TRBD1,once,TRBV6-2/TRBV6-3,TRBJ2-7,CASSYSMGTGSYEQYF,TGTGCCAGCAGTTACTCGATGGGGACAGGGTCCTACGAGCAGTACTTC
NA,NA,TRBV19,TRBJ1-1,CASSIARGRTEAFF,TGTGCCAGTAGTATAGCCCGGGGCCGGACTGAAGCTTTCTTT
NA,NA,TRBV20-1,TRBJ1-1,CSADIRRVVMNTEAFF,TGCAGTGCTGATATCAGACGAGTAGTAATGAACACTGAAGCTTTCTTT
NA,NA,TRBV5-1,TRBJ2-7,CASSLGVTNYEQYF,TGCGCCAGCAGCTTGGGGGTCACAAACTACGAGCAGTACTTC
NA,few,TRBV11-2,TRBJ1-4,CASSLFIVSRPGVANEKLFF,TGTGCCAGCAGCTTGTTTATTGTCTCTCGGCCCGGCGTGGCTAATGAAAAACTGTTTTTT
NA,NA,TRBV2,TRBJ2-3,CASSPGVGTQYFGPGDTQYF,NA
NA,NA,TRBV6-1,TRBJ2-3,CASSFAYKQGDTQYF,TGTGCCAGCAGTTTCGCCTACAAACAAGGAGATACGCAGTATTTT
TRBD1,NA,TRBV29-1,TRBJ2-7,CSVDRGTGKFYNEQYF,TGCAGCGTTGATAGGGGGACAGGGAAATTCTACAATGAGCAGTACTTC
NA,NA,TRBV3-1,TRBJ2-7,CASSFGWPSYYEQYF,TGTGCCAGCAGTTTCGGCTGGCCTAGTTACTACGAGCAGTACTTC
NA,NA,TRBV10-3,TRBJ2-1,CAISDGTTSGNEQFF,TGTGCCATCAGCGACGGGACCACCTCAGGCAATGAGCAGTTCTTC
TRBD2,NA,TRBV7-8,TRBJ2-3,CASRSGRLAGAADTQYF,TGTGCCAGCAGATCTGGGAGACTAGCGGGAGCAGCAGATACGCAGTATTTT
NA,NA,TRBV9,TRBJ1-2,CASEGVEGYGYTF,TGTGCCAGCGAGGGGGTAGAGGGCTATGGCTACACCTTC
TRBD1,NA,TRBV9,TRBJ1-4,CASSVEGQINEKLFF,TGTGCCAGCAGCGTAGAGGGACAGATAAATGAAAAACTGTTTTTT